Presented here are 18 T cell receptor beta chains from one specimen sequenced in a study of blood T cell repertoires in COVID-19. Only in-frame clones appear in the TCRdb table, and some are missing; sequencing was by immunoSEQ multiplex PCR. The repertoire holds around 40,000 clones, with 70% to 80% as singletons. Sequenced: peripheral blood. The source of these receptors is a man between 65 and 85 years old with acute or convalescent COVID-19.

V is TRBV14 and J is TRBJ2-5, with TRBD1 matching 9 bases. CDR1 and CDR2 (germline): SGHDN, FVKESK. This CDR3 region has 16 residues. J gave up 5 bases and V 5 bases, and 12 bases lay outside the gene matches. DNA for the CDR3: TGTGCCAGCAGCAAGGGACAGGGACGGCGGAGCGAGACCCAGTACTTC. Translating it yields CASSKGQGRRSETQYF.

The chain recombines TRBV2 with TRBJ1-1, with TRBD1 identical over 8 bases. The junction had 4 bases not matched to a gene; V was cut back by 6 bases and J by 4 bases. Germline lookup yields CDR1 SNHLY and CDR2 FYNNEI. This CDR3 spans 13 amino acids. The CDR3 DNA reads TGTGCCAGCAGGTCAGGGGGCTTCACTGAAGCTTTCTTT. Its protein is CASRSGGFTEAFF.

The rearrangement joins TRBV3-1 (or the pseudogene TRBV3-2) to TRBJ2-3; weak D call: TRBD2 (5 bases). Germline CDR1 LGHDT, CDR2 YNNKEL (reference sequence). This CDR3 is built from 12 residues. Trimming cost V 6 bases and J 3 bases, with 7 bases left between them. CDR3 residues: CASSPGTDTQYF. As DNA, the CDR3 is TGTGCCAGCAGTCCGGGGACAGATACGCAGTATTTT.

The chain links TRBV28 to TRBJ1-2; unclear D gene. CDR1 and CDR2 from the germline V gene are MDHEN and SYDVKM. The CDR3 covers 12 residues. Trimming stripped 6 bases from V and 8 bases from J, with 13 bases between. The CDR3 region has the DNA TGTGCCAGCAGCCTATACCCCCTGGGCTACACCTTC. As protein: CASSLYPLGYTF.

This clone showed up just a few times. V and J are TRBV28 and TRBJ2-1; a weak D match, TRBD2 (5 bases). V lost 5 bases, J lost 9 bases, and 8 bases lay in between. Germline V gene data show CDR1 as MDHEN and CDR2 as SYDVKM. This CDR3 is built from 11 residues. DNA of the CDR3: TGTGCCAGCAGTCCTAGCAGTGAGCAGTTCTTC. Amino acids: CASSPSSEQFF. Together with reference TRBV28 and TRBJ2-1, the CDR3 gives the full variable domain: DVKVTQSSRYLVKRTGEKVFLECVQDMDHENMFWYRQDPGLGLRLIYFSYDVKMKEKGDIPEGYSVSREKKERFSLILESASTNQTSMYLCASSPSSEQFFGPGTRLTVL.

V gene TRBV15 combines with J gene TRBJ2-7; 11 bases are shared with TRBD2. CDR1 and CDR2 (germline): LNHNV, YYDKDF (reference sequence). This CDR3 region has 15 residues. Losses at the gene ends were 3 bases for V and 2 bases for J; bases not matched to a gene: 3. CDR3 nucleotide sequence: TGTGCCACCAGCAGGTCGGGACTAGCGGCCTACGAGCAGTACTTC. This codes for CATSRSGLAAYEQYF.

The chain carries TRBV27 and TRBJ1-2; 10 bases align to TRBD1. The CDR3 loop spans 16 amino acids. V dropped 2 bases and J dropped 5; count of bases not matched to a gene: 8. In germline, CDR1 is MNHEY, CDR2 SMNVEV (reference sequence). CDR3 loop: CASSLRGQGTLYGYTF. DNA of the CDR3: TGTGCCAGCAGTTTAAGGGGACAGGGGACTCTTTATGGCTACACCTTC.

The chain couples TRBV19 to TRBJ1-2; D gene uncertain. This CDR3 has 15 amino acids. Trimming removed 1 base at V and 3 bases at J, with 12 bases between. Germline-derived CDR1 and CDR2 are LNHDA and SQIVND (reference sequence). CDR3 sequence: CASSIGPGEDYGYTF. The DNA of the CDR3 is TGTGCCAGTAGTATAGGACCGGGAGAGGACTATGGCTACACCTTC.

The chain recombines TRBV5-8 with TRBJ2-1, with 11 positions matching TRBD1. Germline trimming cut 0 bases from V and 8 bases from J; bases unmatched to any gene: 1. Germline lookup yields CDR1 SGHTS and CDR2 YDEGEE. The CDR3 covers 14 residues. The CDR3 coding sequence is TGTGCCAGCAGCTTGGGGACAGGGGGCGATGAGCAGTTCTTC. Amino acids: CASSLGTGGDEQFF.

DNA of the CDR3: TGTGCCAGCAGCCAAGAAGGCGGCCGCCGCTATGGCTACACCTTC. It specifies CASSQEGGRRYGYTF. The chain couples TRBV4-2 to TRBJ1-2; D uncertain. The CDR3 extends over 15 amino acids. V dropped 0 bases and J dropped 4 bases, with 12 bases sitting between them. Per the germline V gene, CDR1 is LGHNA and CDR2 is YNFKEQ.

The rearrangement joins TRBV18 to TRBJ2-2, with a weak D call TRBD2 (7 bases). The V end lost 2 bases, the J end lost 4 bases, and 11 bases lay between the germline ends. This CDR3 is built from 15 residues. Germline loops: CDR1 KGHSH, CDR2 LQKENI. The CDR3 DNA follows: TGTGCCAGCTCACCAGGGGGGGCCCGCACCGGGGAGCTGTTTTTT. Protein: CASSPGGARTGELFF.

In its sample, this clone is medium-sized. The chain is built from TRBV23-1 and TRBJ2-7, with D possibly TRBD1 on 6 matching bases. TRBV23-1 is marked as an open reading frame, function uncertain. Trimming shortened V by 1 base and J by 5 bases, and 18 bases separated the two germline ends. The CDR3 loop spans 16 amino acids. The CDR3 DNA sequence: TGCGCCAGCAGTCAATTTGTAGAGGCAGGGGCCAACGAGCAGTACTTC. Protein: CASSQFVEAGANEQYF.

V gene TRBV6-2 or TRBV6-3 combines with J gene TRBJ2-7; 10 positions agree with TRBD2. J gave up 1 base and V 5 bases, and 5 bases lay outside the gene matches. From germline, CDR1 is MNHEY and CDR2 SVGEGT. CDR3 length: 15 amino acids. CDR3 coding DNA: TGTGCCAGCAGTCTCGGACTAGCGGTTTCCTACGAGCAGTACTTC. It is translated as CASSLGLAVSYEQYF.

This rearrangement joins TRBV7-8 to TRBJ2-1; 7 bases line up with TRBD2. This CDR3 is 15 amino acids long. Per the germline V gene, CDR1 is SGHVS and CDR2 is FQNEAQ. Trimming removed 5 bases from V and 7 bases from J; junction bases left unmatched: 11. The CDR3 here is CASSSGTNLLNEQFF. CDR3 sequence (DNA): TGTGCCAGCAGCAGCGGGACTAACCTACTGAATGAGCAGTTCTTC. The whole variable domain, remainder taken from reference TRBV7-8 and TRBJ2-1, is GAGVSQSPRYKVAKRGQDVALRCDPISGHVSLFWYQQALGQGPEFLTYFQNEAQLDKSGLPSDRFFAERPEGSVSTLKIQRTQQEDSAVYLCASSSGTNLLNEQFFGPGTRLTVL.

This chain joins TRBV19 and TRBJ2-3, with TRBD2 matching over 7 bases. CDR3 size: 14 residues. The V and J ends lost 5 bases and 5 bases, in that order; junction bases with no gene match: 7. Germline V gives CDR1 LNHDA, CDR2 SQIVND (reference sequence). The CDR3 region is CASSPGLRLDTQYF. DNA for the CDR3: TGTGCCAGTAGTCCGGGACTACGCCTAGATACGCAGTATTTT.

The chain carries TRBV9 and TRBJ1-1; 7 positions agree with TRBD1. The CDR3 runs to 15 residues. The germline gives CDR1 SGDLS, CDR2 YYNGEE. The V segment lost 0 bases and the J segment 5 bases; nucleotides outside the gene matches: 7. The CDR3 DNA reads TGTGCCAGCAGCGTAGATTCAGGGGGACAAACTGAAGCTTTCTTT. It specifies CASSVDSGGQTEAFF.

This chain connects TRBV27 to TRBJ2-2, with 13 bases lining up with TRBD2. From germline, CDR1 is MNHEY and CDR2 SMNVEV (reference sequence). The CDR3 has 15 residues. Losses at the gene ends were 5 bases for V and 9 bases for J; bases not matched to a gene: 6. This CDR3 reads CASSPTSGGMRELFF. CDR3 DNA: TGTGCCAGCAGTCCGACTAGCGGGGGGATGAGGGAGCTGTTTTTT.

The V and J genes are TRBV11-1 and TRBJ1-1; D is ambiguous. The ends were cut back, 4 bases at V and 3 bases at J, with 3 bases in the middle. The CDR3 totals 11 residues. Germline values: CDR1 SGHAT, CDR2 FQDESV (reference sequence). The CDR3 DNA sequence: TGTGCCAGCAGCTCATACACTGAAGCTTTCTTT. This gives the protein CASSSYTEAFF.